A selection of T cell receptor beta chains follows, all from one sample in a study of cytomegalovirus exposure and HLA in healthy donors. Sequenced by immunoSEQ multiplex PCR; TCRdb stores in-frame clones only, minus some. This table has 65,000 to 85,000 clones, around 79% appearing once. Sequenced input: PBMCs. The receptors were gathered from a woman aged 40 to 50 in good health and CMV-seropositive. The CDR3 runs from the conserved cysteine through the conserved F or W. The D gene is left open where the match is weak. Clone size is given for some rows only: seen once, a few or many times, or a class if the clone is expanded.

NA	TRBV28	NA	TRBJ1-5	TGTGCCAGCAGAACGGACATCGATAGCAATCAGCCCCAGCATTTT	CASRTDIDSNQPQHF
NA	TRBV6-5	NA	TRBJ2-3	TGTGCCAGCAGTTACAGGAGAAACACAGATACGCAGTATTTT	CASSYRRNTDTQYF
NA	TRBV6-1	NA	TRBJ1-6	TGTGCCAGCAGTGAAGCCGGGACAAGTAATTCACCCCTCCACTTT	CASSEAGTSNSPLHF
NA	TRBV5-1	TRBD1	TRBJ1-2	TGCGCCAGCGGTAGGACAGGGGAGTATGATGGCTACACCTTC	CASGRTGEYDGYTF
NA	TRBV27	NA	TRBJ1-5	TGTGCCAGCAGTTTAGGGCAGAGAAAGCCCCAGCATTTT	CASSLGQRKPQHF
NA	TRBV6-6	NA	TRBJ1-2	TGTGCCAGCAGTGTAAGTGGAGACTATGGCTACACCTTC	CASSVSGDYGYTF
few	TRBV4-1	TRBD1	TRBJ2-7	TGCGCCAGCAGCCACGGACAGGGGGCATGGGAGCAGTACTTC	CASSHGQGAWEQYF
few	TRBV5-1	NA	TRBJ1-3	TGCGCCAGCAGCTTGGGAGTTTCTGGAAACACCATATATTTT	CASSLGVSGNTIYF
NA	TRBV5-1	TRBD1	TRBJ1-1	TGCGCCAGCAGCTTGGAACCGCGGACAGGTAGAGCTTTCTTT	CASSLEPRTGRAFF
NA	TRBV5-1	TRBD2	TRBJ2-7	TGCGCCAGTGCCAGGGCGGTAAGGACTAGCGGGGATCACGAGCAGTACTTC	CASARAVRTSGDHEQYF
NA	TRBV5-1	TRBD2	TRBJ2-3	TGCGCCAGCAGCACCGGACTAGCGGGACGCACAGATACGCAGTATTTT	CASSTGLAGRTDTQYF
once	TRBV6-1	NA	TRBJ2-7	TGTGCCAGCACATCCGGGGACGGGAGAAGTGAGCAGTACTTC	CASTSGDGRSEQYF
once	TRBV5-1	TRBD1	TRBJ2-5	TGCGCCAGCAGCTTGTATCCGGACAGGGATGGGGGGACAGAGACCCAGTACTTC	CASSLYPDRDGGTETQYF
NA	TRBV2	TRBD2	TRBJ2-7	TGTGCCAGCACCCTCCGTCCGGGGGGTAGTGTCTACGAGCAGTACTTC	CASTLRPGGSVYEQYF